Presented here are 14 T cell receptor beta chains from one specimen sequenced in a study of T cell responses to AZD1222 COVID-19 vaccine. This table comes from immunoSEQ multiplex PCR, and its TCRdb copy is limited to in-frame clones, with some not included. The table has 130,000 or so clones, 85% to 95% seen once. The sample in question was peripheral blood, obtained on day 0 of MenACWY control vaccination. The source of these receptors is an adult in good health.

This chain's CDR3 is CASSPAGLAGETDTQYF. As DNA, the CDR3 is TGTGCCAGCAGCCCTGCAGGACTAGCGGGGGAGACAGATACGCAGTATTTT. V gene TRBV3-1 (or the pseudogene TRBV3-2) combines with J gene TRBJ2-3; TRBD2 agrees at 13 bases. J lost 3 bases, V lost 4 bases, and 7 bases had no gene match. The germline V gene has CDR1 LGHDT and CDR2 YNNKEL (reference sequence). This CDR3 is built from 17 residues.

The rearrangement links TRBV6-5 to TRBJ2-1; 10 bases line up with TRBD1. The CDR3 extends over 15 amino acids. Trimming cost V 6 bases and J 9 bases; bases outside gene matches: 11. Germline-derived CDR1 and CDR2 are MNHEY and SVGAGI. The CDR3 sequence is CASSHRQGAYREQFF. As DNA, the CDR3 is TGTGCCAGCAGCCATAGACAGGGGGCTTATCGTGAGCAGTTCTTC.

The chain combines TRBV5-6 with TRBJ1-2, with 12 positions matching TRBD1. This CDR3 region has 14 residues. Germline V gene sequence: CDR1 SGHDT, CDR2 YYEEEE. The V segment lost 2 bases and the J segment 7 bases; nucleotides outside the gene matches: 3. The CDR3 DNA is TGTGCCAGCAGCTTCCGGGACAGGGGGCCTGGCTACACCTTC. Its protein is CASSFRDRGPGYTF.

The CDR3 sequence: CASSQEPSRGRVAGELFF. The CDR3 region has the DNA TGTGCCAGCAGCCAAGAGCCCAGTAGGGGGCGAGTCGCCGGGGAGCTGTTTTTT. This chain joins TRBV4-2 and TRBJ2-2, with 7 bases lining up with TRBD1. Per the germline V gene, CDR1 is LGHNA and CDR2 is YNFKEQ. This CDR3 has 18 residues. Trimming removed 0 bases from V and 6 bases from J; junction bases left unmatched: 13.

The CDR3 DNA follows: TGTGCCAGCAGTGAAGAGGCAGGGGTGAGCTCCTATAATTCACCCCTCCACTTT. Protein sequence: CASSEEAGVSSYNSPLHF. V gene TRBV6-1 combines with J gene TRBJ1-6, with a tentative D call TRBD1 (6 bases). Germline V gives CDR1 MNHNS, CDR2 SASEGT. CDR3 length: 18 residues. V shed 1 base and J shed 0 bases, with 13 bases lying between them.

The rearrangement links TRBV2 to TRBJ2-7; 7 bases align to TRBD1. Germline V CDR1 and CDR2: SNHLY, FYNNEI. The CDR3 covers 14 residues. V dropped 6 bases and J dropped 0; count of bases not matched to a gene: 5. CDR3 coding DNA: TGTGCCAGCAGGGCCGGGACAGTCTCCTACGAGCAGTACTTC. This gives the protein CASRAGTVSYEQYF.

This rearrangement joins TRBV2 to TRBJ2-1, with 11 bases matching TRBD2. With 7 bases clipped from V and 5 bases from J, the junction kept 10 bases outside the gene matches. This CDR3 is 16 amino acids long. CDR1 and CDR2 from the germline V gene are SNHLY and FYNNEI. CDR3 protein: CASNGRLAGPDNEQFF. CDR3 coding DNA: TGTGCCAGCAATGGGAGACTAGCGGGACCCGACAATGAGCAGTTCTTC.

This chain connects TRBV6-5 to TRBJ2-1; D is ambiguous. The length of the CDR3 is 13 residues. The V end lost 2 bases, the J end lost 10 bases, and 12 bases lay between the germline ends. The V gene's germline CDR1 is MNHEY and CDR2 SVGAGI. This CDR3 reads CASSYSQIGEQFF. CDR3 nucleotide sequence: TGTGCCAGCAGTTACAGCCAGATTGGGGAGCAGTTCTTC.

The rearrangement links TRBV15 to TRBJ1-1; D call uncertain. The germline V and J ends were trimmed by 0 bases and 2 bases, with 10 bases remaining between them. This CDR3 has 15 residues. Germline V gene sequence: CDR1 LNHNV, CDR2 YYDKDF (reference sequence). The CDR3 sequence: CATSRDKGSNTEAFF. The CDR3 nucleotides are TGTGCCACCAGCAGAGATAAGGGCTCAAACACTGAAGCTTTCTTT.

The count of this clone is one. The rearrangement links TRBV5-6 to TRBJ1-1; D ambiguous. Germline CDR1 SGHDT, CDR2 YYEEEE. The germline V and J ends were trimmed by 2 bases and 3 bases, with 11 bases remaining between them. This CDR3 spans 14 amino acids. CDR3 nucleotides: TGTGCCAGCAGCTTCGGGATCTTATACACTGAAGCTTTCTTT. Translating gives CASSFGILYTEAFF.

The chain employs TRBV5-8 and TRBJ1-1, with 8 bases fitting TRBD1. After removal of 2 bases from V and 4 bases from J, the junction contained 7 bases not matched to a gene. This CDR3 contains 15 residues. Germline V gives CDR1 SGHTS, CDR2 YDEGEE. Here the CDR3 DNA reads TGTGCCAGCAGCTTTGGACAGGGAAGAGCCACTGAAGCTTTCTTT. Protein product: CASSFGQGRATEAFF.

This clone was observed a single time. CDR3 residues: CASAHRGFNEKLFF. The CDR3 DNA reads TGTGCCAGTGCACACAGGGGGTTTAATGAAAAACTGTTTTTT. V usage is TRBV19 and J usage is TRBJ1-4; 8 bases fit TRBD1. This CDR3 spans 14 amino acids. The ends lost 8 bases at V and 4 bases at J; junction bases unmatched: 6. Germline-derived CDR1 and CDR2 are LNHDA and SQIVND (reference sequence).

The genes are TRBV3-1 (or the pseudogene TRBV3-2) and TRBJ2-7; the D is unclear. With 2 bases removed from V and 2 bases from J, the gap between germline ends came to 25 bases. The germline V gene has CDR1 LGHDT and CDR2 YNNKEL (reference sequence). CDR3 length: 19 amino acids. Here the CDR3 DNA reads TGTGCCAGCAGCCAATCCCATGGGCCAGGAACCTATGTAACCTACGAGCAGTACTTC. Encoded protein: CASSQSHGPGTYVTYEQYF.

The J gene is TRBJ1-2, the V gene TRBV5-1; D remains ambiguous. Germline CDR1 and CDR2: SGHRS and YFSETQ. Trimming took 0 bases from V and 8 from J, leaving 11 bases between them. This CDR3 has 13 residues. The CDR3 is CASSLEFGGGYTF. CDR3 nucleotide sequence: TGCGCCAGCAGCTTGGAATTTGGCGGGGGCTACACCTTC.